The 9 T cell receptor beta chains below all came from one sample that was sequenced in a study of cytomegalovirus exposure and HLA in healthy donors. PCR amplification relied on 60 Vbeta primers (plus 13 Jbeta primers). Sequencing used immunoSEQ multiplex PCR; TCRdb keeps in-frame clones, though not all of them. The repertoire includes some 150,000 clones, 79% of them detected once, and about 5.9% sits in the top ten. The sequencing sample was made of PBMCs. These receptor sequences come from a man aged 50 or older in good health and CMV-seropositive.

This clone is a singleton in its sample. The chain couples TRBV10-2 to TRBJ2-7, with TRBD2 matching over 11 bases. CDR3 size: 15 residues. Germline CDR1 and CDR2: WSHSY and SAAADI. The V and J ends lost 5 bases and 6 bases, in that order; junction bases with no gene match: 9. In DNA, the CDR3 is TGCGCCAGCAGTTCCCCCGGGACTAGCGGATTCGAGCAGTACTTC. The encoded protein is CASSSPGTSGFEQYF.

The DNA of the CDR3 is TGTGCCAGCAGTGTAAATTGGGACAGCATTAATGAGCAGTTCTTC. Translated, it gives CASSVNWDSINEQFF. The V gene is TRBV6-1, the J gene TRBJ2-1; TRBD1 matches at 7 bases. J gave up 7 bases and V 4 bases, and 10 bases lay outside the gene matches. The CDR3 is made up of 15 amino acids. Germline-derived CDR1 and CDR2 are MNHNS and SASEGT.

This chain links TRBV11-1 with TRBJ2-7, with TRBD1 matching over 9 bases. The germline gives CDR1 SGHAT, CDR2 FQDESV (reference sequence). The CDR3 sequence is 16 residues long. Trimming at V came to 5 bases and at J to 2 bases, leaving 10 bases not matched to a gene. The CDR3 loop reads CASSLIAGQGTYEQYF. The CDR3 bases are TGTGCCAGCAGCCTGATTGCAGGACAGGGGACCTACGAGCAGTACTTC.

The J gene is TRBJ2-3, the V gene TRBV27; 8 bases are a match to TRBD1. From germline, CDR1 is MNHEY and CDR2 SMNVEV (reference sequence). Trimming at V came to 10 bases and at J to 0 bases, leaving 6 bases not matched to a gene. This CDR3 is built from 14 residues. CDR3 in DNA: TGTGCCACATCGGACAGGGAGAGCACAGATACGCAGTATTTT. Amino acid sequence: CATSDRESTDTQYF.

This clone was recorded once. V is TRBV5-1 and J is TRBJ2-3; tentatively, D is TRBD2 (5 bases). CDR1 is SGHRS and CDR2 is YFSETQ in the germline V gene. Trimming took off 6 bases at V and 5 bases at J, with 16 bases between the two ends. This CDR3 is 14 amino acids long. The CDR3, as DNA: TGCGCCAGCAACCCCGGGATGGGGTTAGATACGCAGTATTTT. It specifies CASNPGMGLDTQYF.

This sequence joins TRBV4-2 and TRBJ1-4, with 7 bases matching TRBD1. After removal of 0 bases from V and 4 bases from J, the junction contained 2 bases not matched to a gene. The CDR3 sequence is 15 residues long. CDR1 is LGHNA and CDR2 is YNFKEQ in the germline V gene. The CDR3 protein is CASSQDGDSNEKLFF. For the CDR3, the DNA is TGTGCCAGCAGCCAAGATGGGGACAGTAATGAAAAACTGTTTTTT.

The DNA of the CDR3 is TGCGCCAGCAGCGGGGGACTTCGCACAGATACGCAGTATTTT. This translates into CASSGGLRTDTQYF. The chain carries TRBV5-1 and TRBJ2-3, with D perhaps TRBD2 (6 bases). Trimming removed 4 bases from V and 1 base from J, with 10 bases in between. This CDR3 has 14 residues. The germline V gene has CDR1 SGHRS and CDR2 YFSETQ. Full variable domain (outside the CDR3, taken from reference TRBV5-1 and TRBJ2-3): KAGVTQTPRYLIKTRGQQVTLSCSPISGHRSVSWYQQTPGQGLQFLFEYFSETQRNKGNFPGRFSGRQFSNSRSEMNVSTLELGDSALYLCASSGGLRTDTQYFGPGTRLTVL.

The rearrangement joins TRBV27 to TRBJ1-2; D remains unclear. Germline V gene sequence: CDR1 MNHEY, CDR2 SMNVEV (reference sequence). The CDR3 extends over 15 amino acids. V lost 0 bases and J lost 4, with 12 bases in between. CDR3 in DNA: TGTGCCAGCAGTTTATCGGTCGAGGGAGGCTATGGCTACACCTTC. Translation gives CASSLSVEGGYGYTF.

The V gene is TRBV15, the J gene TRBJ2-6; possibly TRBD1 for D (6 bases). Trimming took 5 bases from V and 2 from J, leaving 10 bases between them. The germline CDR1 and CDR2 sequences are LNHNV and YYDKDF (reference sequence). The CDR3 is 15 residues long. The CDR3 DNA is TGTGCCACCAGCCTTGGACAGCCTGGGGCCAACGTCCTGACTTTC. As protein: CATSLGQPGANVLTF.